Following are 19 T cell receptor beta chains from one sample sequenced in a study of patients and donors after allogeneic stem cell transplantation. One entry per CDR3 protein, called by TCRdb with MiXCR from the RT-PCR reads. The sample lists around 3,000 distinct CDR3 sequences, around 5% occurring once. Sequences were obtained from blood, either unsorted or a sorted T cell fraction (not recorded which). These receptors all stem from a human donor who was either an allogeneic HSCT recipient or a stem cell or donor lymphocyte infusion donor (not recorded which). It is not recorded whose cells these are; they may come from a transplant donor.

This clonotype was seen a handful of times. The CDR3: CASSRQGGYEQYF. The CDR3 DNA reads TGTGCCAGCAGTCGACAGGGCGGTTACGAGCAGTACTTC. The chain is built from TRBV12-3 or TRBV12-4 and TRBJ2-7; 7 bases align to TRBD1. The V segment lost 5 bases and the J segment 4 bases; nucleotides outside the gene matches: 5. The length of the CDR3 is 13 residues.

This chain joins TRBV20-1 and TRBJ2-3; TRBD2 might be the D (5 bases). The ends were cut back, 4 bases at V and 2 bases at J, with 13 bases in the middle. The CDR3 totals 14 residues. Germline V gene data show CDR1 as DFQATT and CDR2 as SNEGSKA (reference sequence). Here the CDR3 DNA reads TGCAGTGCTACTTTGGCGGGCGTCACAGATACGCAGTATTTT. Translated: CSATLAGVTDTQYF.

The chain employs TRBV5-1 and TRBJ2-1; 8 bases map to TRBD2. The CDR3 has 16 amino acids. V trimming: 0 bases; J trimming: 3 bases; junction bases outside the gene matches: 5. Germline CDR1 SGHRS, CDR2 YFSETQ. CDR3 coding DNA: TGCGCCAGCAGCTTGGCCGGGACTAGAAGCTACAATGAGCAGTTCTTC. Translating it yields CASSLAGTRSYNEQFF.

Within the sample, this clonotype is medium-sized. The CDR3 region has the DNA TGTGCCAGCTCACTGACTAGCGGGCAAGAGACCCAGTACTTC. It codes for CASSLTSGQETQYF. The genes are TRBV18 and TRBJ2-5, with 10 bases fitting TRBD2. The CDR3 is 14 residues long. V was pared by 4 bases and J by 2 bases, with 1 base of the junction left unmatched. CDR1 and CDR2 (germline): KGHSH, LQKENI.

This clonotype showed up just a few times. The rearrangement uses TRBV29-1 and TRBJ1-2; no reliable D call. V was clipped by 3 bases and J by 0 bases, with 11 bases between them. Germline CDR1 SQVTM, CDR2 ANQGSEA. The CDR3 contains 14 residues. DNA of the CDR3: TGCAGCGTTGAGTCCCCGCCGGCTAACTATGGCTACACCTTC. It yields the protein CSVESPPANYGYTF. The variable domain in full, with the rest retrieved from reference TRBV29-1 and TRBJ1-2, is SAVISQKPSRDICQRGTSLTIQCQVDSQVTMMFWYRQQPGQSLTLIATANQGSEATYESGFVIDKFPISRPNLTFSTLTVSNMSPEDSSIYLCSVESPPANYGYTFGSGTRLTVV.

In this sample, this clonotype turned up a few times. V gene TRBV2 combines with J gene TRBJ1-1, with D perhaps TRBD1 (5 bases). Per the germline V gene, CDR1 is SNHLY and CDR2 is FYNNEI. Trimming took off 7 bases at V and 5 bases at J, with 17 bases between the two ends. The CDR3 is 14 amino acids. The CDR3 reads CASTPRTGRTEAFF. The CDR3 coding sequence is TGTGCCAGCACCCCGAGGACGGGGCGGACTGAAGCTTTCTTT.

This clonotype is medium-sized. This chain links TRBV25-1 with TRBJ2-3, with no clear D. In germline, CDR1 is MGHDK, CDR2 SYGVNS. The CDR3 extends over 11 amino acids. V was shortened by 2 bases and J by 8 bases, with 5 bases between the two germline ends. For the CDR3, the DNA is TGTGCCAGCAGTGAACGTGTTACGCAGTATTTT. Translated: CASSERVTQYF.

By share of the sample, this clonotype is medium-sized (0.01 to 0.1%). This CDR3 is CASSNRQGPEQFF. The DNA for the CDR3 is TGTGCCAGCAGTAACCGACAGGGTCCTGAGCAGTTCTTC. The chain uses TRBV27 and TRBJ2-1, with TRBD1 matching 7 bases. The trim removed 5 bases at V and 9 bases at J, leaving 7 bases unmatched. CDR3 length: 13 residues. CDR1 is MNHEY, CDR2 SMNVEV, per germline (reference sequence).

Judged by abundance, this clonotype is medium-sized. V is TRBV30 and J is TRBJ2-5; 7 nucleotides match TRBD1. J lost 1 base, V lost 7 bases, and 9 bases had no gene match. The CDR3 is 14 amino acids. CDR1 is GTSNPN, CDR2 SVGIG, per germline (reference sequence). The CDR3 bases are TGTGCCTCGAATCTCCGGGACAGCCAAGAGACCCAGTACTTC. It codes for CASNLRDSQETQYF.

This clonotype rates as large (0.1 to 1%). This CDR3 reads CTSSQGAGAYSGNTIYF. The CDR3 DNA reads TGCACCAGCAGCCAAGGGGCTGGTGCATACTCTGGAAACACCATATATTTT. V and J are TRBV1 and TRBJ1-3. TRBV1 counts as a pseudogene. The CDR3 runs 17 residues.

By share, this clonotype ranks as medium-sized. The rearrangement links TRBV6-2 or TRBV6-3 to TRBJ2-3, with D maybe TRBD2 (6 bases). Looked up from germline, CDR1 is MNHEY and CDR2 is SVGEGT. This CDR3 has 16 amino acids. Deletions cut 6 bases from V and 0 bases from J, with 16 bases between. CDR3 region: CASRYRGARSTDTQYF. The CDR3 coding sequence is TGTGCCAGCAGATACCGCGGGGCTAGAAGCACAGATACGCAGTATTTT.

This clonotype counts as medium-sized. This sequence joins TRBV4-1 and TRBJ1-2, with TRBD1 matching over 10 bases. The CDR3 spans 16 residues. Trimming took 5 bases from V and 7 from J; bases not matched to a gene: 13. Germline assignment: CDR1 MGHRA and CDR2 YSYEKL. For the CDR3, the DNA is TGCGCCAGCAGCACCCGGACAGGGGGTAGTGTAGGTGGCTACACCTTC. Its translation is CASSTRTGGSVGGYTF.

The chain recombines TRBV20-1 with TRBJ2-7; possibly TRBD1 for D (5 bases). V was cut by 3 bases and J by 4 bases, with 10 bases left in between. Germline V lookup: CDR1 DFQATT, CDR2 SNEGSKA (reference sequence). This CDR3 comprises 12 residues. The CDR3 sequence is CSASGNRYEQYF. The CDR3 nucleotides read TGCAGTGCTAGTGGGAACAGGTACGAGCAGTACTTC.

The sample holds a few counts of this clonotype. The chain couples TRBV12-3 or TRBV12-4 to TRBJ2-2; D remains ambiguous. CDR3 length: 12 residues. V dropped 5 bases and J dropped 7 bases, with 8 bases sitting between them. As DNA, the CDR3 is TGTGCCAGCAGTCCTCAAGGCGGGGAGCTGTTTTTT. The encoded protein is CASSPQGGELFF.

In its sample, this clonotype is large (0.1 to 1%). The chain couples TRBV29-1 to TRBJ1-2; a possible D gene is TRBD1 (6 bases). Germline CDR1 SQVTM, CDR2 ANQGSEA. CDR3 size: 12 residues. V was clipped by 4 bases and J by 2 bases, with 8 bases between them. CDR3 DNA: TGCAGCGTTGGAGGACAGAACTATGGCTACACCTTC. It encodes CSVGGQNYGYTF. The entire variable domain, with the rest obtained from reference TRBV29-1 and TRBJ1-2, is as follows: SAVISQKPSRDICQRGTSLTIQCQVDSQVTMMFWYRQQPGQSLTLIATANQGSEATYESGFVIDKFPISRPNLTFSTLTVSNMSPEDSSIYLCSVGGQNYGYTFGSGTRLTVV.

This chain connects TRBV5-5 to TRBJ2-7; 9 positions match TRBD2. The CDR3 extends over 17 amino acids. The V segment lost 2 bases and the J segment 7 bases; nucleotides outside the gene matches: 16. Germline V lookup: CDR1 SGHKS, CDR2 YYEKEE (reference sequence). CDR3: CASSLTRLAAKGGEQYF. DNA of the CDR3: TGTGCCAGCAGCTTAACCCGACTAGCGGCAAAAGGTGGGGAGCAGTACTTC.

This clonotype qualifies as medium-sized. The V call is TRBV10-1, the J call TRBJ2-2; 7 bases fit TRBD2. Trimming at V came to 3 bases and at J to 10 bases, leaving 5 bases not matched to a gene. The CDR3 is 13 amino acids. Germline CDR1 and CDR2: WNHNN and SYGVQD (reference sequence). The CDR3 protein is CASSDLGLVELFF. CDR3 coding DNA: TGCGCCAGCAGTGATCTAGGACTAGTGGAGCTGTTTTTT.

By share of the sample, this clonotype is medium-sized. The chain recombines TRBV10-3 with TRBJ1-2; 7 bases are shared with TRBD1. The CDR3 has 12 residues. The V gene's germline CDR1 is ENHRY and CDR2 SYGVKD. Germline trimming cut 8 bases from V and 2 bases from J; bases unmatched to any gene: 2. The DNA of the CDR3 is TGTGCCATCCAACAGGGGAACTATGGCTACACCTTC. Amino acid sequence: CAIQQGNYGYTF.

This clonotype is medium-sized in the sample. The chain employs TRBV24-1 and TRBJ2-2, with D tentatively TRBD1 (6 bases). The CDR3 length is 15 residues. V dropped 3 bases and J dropped 5 bases, with 12 bases sitting between them. Looked up from germline, CDR1 is KGHDR and CDR2 is SFDVKD. CDR3 nucleotides: TGTGCCACCAGTGATAGGACAGTCCCAACCGGGGAGCTGTTTTTT. Residues: CATSDRTVPTGELFF.